The sequence of this T cell receptor beta chain was determined in a study of blood T cell repertoires in COVID-19. Study-level information: PBMCs, B-cell-depleted T cells, or T cells provided the cDNA or gDNA that made up the material.

The CDR3 has 16 residues. Trimming took 0 bases from V and 1 from J; bases not matched to a gene: 4. The V gene's germline CDR1 is MNHEY and CDR2 SMNVEV (reference sequence). During active infection, Seattle patients enrolled and were then monitored through disease. This clone appeared once. As handled by the study authors: Amplification of reference gene primers was used by the study to estimate nucleated cell counts. Data came from immunoSEQ multiplex PCR; TCRdb stores just in-frame clones and leaves some out. V and J calls and clone size are copied from that table; D and trimming were computed from the DNA. Of some 160,000 clones in the sample, approximately 86% were seen once.

The sample comprised peripheral blood. The chain links TRBV27 to TRBJ2-7; 9 bases fit TRBD2. This receptor was taken from an elderly woman with COVID-19, enrolled during active disease. For the CDR3, the DNA is TGTGCCAGCAGTTTATCTAGCGGGAGTGGATCCTACGAGCAGTACTTC. Translated: CASSLSSGSGSYEQYF.